This is a list of T cell receptor beta chains from one sample in a study of beta chain features in type 1 diabetes. Clones were read by immunoSEQ multiplex PCR, and TCRdb kept only the in-frame ones, dropping some. The repertoire holds roughly 150,000 clones, around 8% seen once, with over 0.45% in the top ten. The sample consisted of central memory CD4+ T cells from blood. The receptors come from a woman aged 18 to 35 with type 1 diabetes. Each CDR3 is given with its conserved first and last residue. A D gene is named only where the DNA matches it firmly. Clone size is shown for a subset of rows, as once, few, many or a class of expanded clone.

.	TRBV11-2	TRBJ2-3	.	15	TGTGCCAGCAGCTTACATGGGGCTGGCACAGATACGCAGTATTTT	CASSLHGAGTDTQYF
.	TRBV5-1	TRBJ2-7	.	13	TGCGCCAGCAGCTCCCAGACGGGTCTTGAGCAGTACTTC	CASSSQTGLEQYF
TRBD1	TRBV25-1	TRBJ2-1	.	16	TGTGCCAGCAGTGAAATTGGGGGACAGGGGTATGATGAGCAGTTCTTC	CASSEIGGQGYDEQFF
.	TRBV6-6	TRBJ2-7	few	14	TGTGCCAGCAGTTACTCGGCAGTAACCTACGAGCAGTACTTC	CASSYSAVTYEQYF
TRBD1	TRBV5-1	TRBJ2-3	few	15	TGCGCCAGCAGCTTTCGTCAGGACAGGACAGATACGCAGTATTTT	CASSFRQDRTDTQYF
.	TRBV16	TRBJ2-1	few	15	TGTGCCAGCAGCCAAGCCGGCAGGACCTACAATGAGCAGTTCTTC	CASSQAGRTYNEQFF
.	TRBV19	TRBJ2-2	once	16	TGTGCCAGTAGTCACGGTGTGGGGGCGGTCACCGGGGAGCTGTTTTTT	CASSHGVGAVTGELFF
.	TRBV25-1	TRBJ2-5	.	13	TGTGCCAGCAGTGAATCCTCTAGGGGGACCCAGTACTTC	CASSESSRGTQYF
TRBD2	TRBV7-9	TRBJ2-5	once	19	TGTGCCAGCAGCTCTCGACTTTGGACTAGCGGGGGGGCCCAAGAGACCCAGTACTTC	CASSSRLWTSGGAQETQYF
.	TRBV6-6	TRBJ1-1	.	13	TGTGCCAGCAGCCCAAACCGGGGGGGGGAAGCTTTCTTT	CASSPNRGGEAFF
.	TRBV4-3	TRBJ2-7	.	13	TGCGCCAGCAGCCAAGATCAGGGCTACGAGCAGTACTTC	CASSQDQGYEQYF
.	TRBV27	TRBJ2-7	few	13	TGTGCCAGCAGTCGGGCGGGTTCATACGAGCAGTACTTC	CASSRAGSYEQYF
.	TRBV10-3	TRBJ1-2	.	12	TGTGCCTCATCAGAAGGGGACTATGGCTACACCTTC	CASSEGDYGYTF
.	TRBV10-3	TRBJ2-1	few	15	TGTGCCAGCAGACGAGGGACTCGAGAATGGAATGAGCAGTTCTTC	CASRRGTREWNEQFF
.	TRBV30	TRBJ2-2	few	14	TGTGCCTGGAGTGTTGGCGGTGGGTCCGGGGAGCTGTTTTTT	CAWSVGGGSGELFF
.	TRBV4-3	TRBJ2-1	.	15	TGCGCCAGCAGCCAAGAACAGGTCTCCTACAATGAGCAGTTCTTC	CASSQEQVSYNEQFF
.	TRBV6-5	TRBJ2-7	few	16	TGTGCCAGCAGTTACTCGAAAGGGACACTTTACTACGAGCAGTACTTC	CASSYSKGTLYYEQYF
TRBD1	TRBV4-1	TRBJ1-5	.	16	TGCGCCAGCAGCCTTACAGGGGGCGCTGGCAATCAGCCCCAGCATTTT	CASSLTGGAGNQPQHF
TRBD1	TRBV7-2	TRBJ1-2	.	14	TGTGCCAGCAGCTTAGGTCAGGGGGATGGTGGCTACACCTTC	CASSLGQGDGGYTF
.	TRBV6-6	TRBJ1-1	.	15	TGTGCCAGCAGTCCTGGGCGGGGGGGAATCACTGAAGCTTTCTTT	CASSPGRGGITEAFF
.	TRBV10-3	TRBJ2-1	few	12	TGTGCCATCAGTGAGTCGAGGTACGAGCAGTTCTTC	CAISESRYEQFF
.	TRBV6-5	TRBJ2-5	.	13	TGTGCCAGCAGTTTTGGCCAGGGGGAGACCCAGTACTTC	CASSFGQGETQYF
.	TRBV7-2	TRBJ2-2	few	15	TGTGCCAGCAGCCTACTGACTAGAAGTACCGGGGAGCTGTTTTTT	CASSLLTRSTGELFF
.	TRBV20-1	TRBJ1-2	few	11	TGCAGTGCTAGAGGGGAGGGGATGAACACCTTC	CSARGEGMNTF
.	TRBV7-2	TRBJ2-3	few	15	TGTGCCAGCAGCTTAGTTGGCGGGACCATTGATACGCAGTATTTT	CASSLVGGTIDTQYF
.	TRBV4-3	TRBJ2-2	few	15	TGCGCCAGCAGCCAAGGACTCCTTTACACCGGGGAGCTGTTTTTT	CASSQGLLYTGELFF
TRBD1	TRBV19	TRBJ1-5	.	16	TGTGCCAGTAGTTCTGGGGACAGCATCATTAATCAGCCCCAGCATTTT	CASSSGDSIINQPQHF
.	TRBV5-5	TRBJ2-7	.	14	TGTGCCAGCAGCTGGGGGCCGAATGCGGGCGAGCAGTACTTC	CASSWGPNAGEQYF
.	TRBV7-3	TRBJ2-1	few	16	TGTGCCAGCAGCCTGGGGGTAGGACTAGAAGGGGGTGAGCAGTTCTTC	CASSLGVGLEGGEQFF
TRBD2	TRBV19	TRBJ2-1	few	13	TGTGCCAGTAACCCTAGCGGAGCAAATGAGCAGTTCTTC	CASNPSGANEQFF
.	TRBV29-1	TRBJ1-1	few	13	TGCAGCGTCGTCAGGGTTTCGAACACTGAAGCTTTCTTT	CSVVRVSNTEAFF
TRBD2	TRBV5-1	TRBJ2-5	.	16	TGCGCCAGCAGCTTCGGGACTAGCGGGGGGACAGAGACCCAGTACTTC	CASSFGTSGGTETQYF
TRBD1	TRBV19	TRBJ2-4	many	15	TGTGCCAGTAGTTCCGGACAGGGCCGCGGAAACATTCAGTACTTC	CASSSGQGRGNIQYF
TRBD2	TRBV4-2	TRBJ2-5	.	15	TGTGCCAGCAGCCAAACTAGCGGGGGGAAAGAGACCCAGTACTTC	CASSQTSGGKETQYF
TRBD2	TRBV29-1	TRBJ2-7	many	12	TGCAGCGGACAGCGGGAGGGGCGGGAGCAGTACTTC	CSGQREGREQYF
.	TRBV2	TRBJ2-7	many	14	TGTGCCGGAAGTACCGACAGTATCTCCTACGAGCAGTACTTC	CAGSTDSISYEQYF
.	TRBV7-2	TRBJ2-1	few	12	TGTGCCAGCAGCTTTTCCCGTAATGAGCAGTTCTTC	CASSFSRNEQFF
.	TRBV27	TRBJ2-6	.	14	TGTGCCAGCAGTCGAACTCCTGGGGCCAACGTCCTGACTTTC	CASSRTPGANVLTF
TRBD2	TRBV7-9	TRBJ2-7	.	16	TGTGCCAGCAGCTTAGTAACGGGTAGCGGGACCTACGAGCAGTACTTC	CASSLVTGSGTYEQYF
TRBD2	TRBV7-2	TRBJ2-3	.	18	TGTGCCAGCAGCTTACTGGTTGCAGCGGGAGGCGGCACAGATACGCAGTATTTT	CASSLLVAAGGGTDTQYF
TRBD2	TRBV30	TRBJ2-1	few	13	TGTGCCAGAACGACTAGCGGCTACAATGAGCAGTTCTTC	CARTTSGYNEQFF